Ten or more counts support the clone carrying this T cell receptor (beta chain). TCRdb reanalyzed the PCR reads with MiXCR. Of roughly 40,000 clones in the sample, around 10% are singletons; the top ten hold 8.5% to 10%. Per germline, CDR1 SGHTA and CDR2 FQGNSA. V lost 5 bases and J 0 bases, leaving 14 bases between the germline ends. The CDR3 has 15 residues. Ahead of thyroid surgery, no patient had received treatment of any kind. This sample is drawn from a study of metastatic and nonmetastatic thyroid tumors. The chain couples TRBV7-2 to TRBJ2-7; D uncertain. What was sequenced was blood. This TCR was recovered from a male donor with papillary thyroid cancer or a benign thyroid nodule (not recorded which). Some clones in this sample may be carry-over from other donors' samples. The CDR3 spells CASSPRAAYSYEQYF. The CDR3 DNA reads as TGTGCCAGCAGCCCCCGGGCAGCTTACTCCTACGAGCAGTACTTC.